This T cell receptor beta chain was profiled in a study of cytomegalovirus exposure and HLA in healthy donors. General study findings and limits: Later analysis showed TCR association rates varying by HLA locus, highest for DRB1 and lowest for HLA-C. The presence/absence work took it that sequencing depth was about the same across donors.

The PCR had 60 Vbeta and 13 Jbeta primers. Profiling relied on immunoSEQ multiplex PCR, and the TCRdb table lists in-frame clones only, not all of them. Here the sample spans about 210,000 clones, 85% being singletons. This CDR3 is built from 18 residues. Germline-derived CDR1 and CDR2 are SGDLS and YYNGEE. The trim removed 0 bases at V and 2 bases at J, leaving 7 bases unmatched. With regard to this clone: Its antigen remains unidentified.

Though probably carrying unrecorded immune exposures, donors were nominally healthy at sampling. This rearrangement joins TRBV9 to TRBJ2-1; TRBD2 matches 11 bases. The sample comprised PBMCs. The sequence was obtained from a girl under 10 years old in good health and CMV-seronegative. The CDR3 DNA sequence: TGTGCCAGCAGCGTAGGCGCTAGCGGGGGGCCAACCTACAATGAGCAGTTCTTC. It encodes CASSVGASGGPTYNEQFF.